Listed below are T cell receptor beta chains from one sample, sequenced in a study of OX40 agonist ivuxolimab in advanced cancers. Here immunoSEQ multiplex PCR was the method, and the copy in TCRdb shows in-frame clones only, minus some. The table has 28,000 or so clones, around 84% seen once. This material consisted of CD4+ or CD8+ T cells sorted from blood, taken in a trial of the OX40 agonist ivuxolimab. The receptor source for this set is an adult with an advanced solid tumor such as melanoma, head and neck, liver or kidney cancer. CDR3s include the opening cysteine and the closing phenylalanine or tryptophan. The D gene is left open where the match is weak. Clone size is stated in some rows and not others, as once, few, many or a class when expanded.

size: -; J: TRBJ1-3; V: TRBV4-1; D: -; CDR3: CASSHPGGTGNTIYF; DNA: TGCGCCAGCAGCCATCCGGGGGGTACTGGAAACACCATATATTTT
size: -; J: TRBJ2-7; V: TRBV6-1; D: -; CDR3: CAVLQGSGEQYF; DNA: TGTGCCGTCCTTCAGGGGTCGGGGGAGCAGTACTTC
size: -; J: TRBJ1-4; V: TRBV28; D: TRBD1; CDR3: CASSFGQGASNEKLFF; DNA: TGTGCCAGCAGTTTCGGGCAGGGGGCATCTAATGAAAAACTGTTTTTT
size: -; J: TRBJ1-5; V: TRBV7-6; D: -; CDR3: CASSPGAGEAQPQHF; DNA: TGTGCCAGCAGCCCGGGGGCAGGGGAGGCTCAGCCCCAGCATTTT
size: -; J: TRBJ1-3; V: TRBV6-5; D: -; CDR3: CASKSGNTIYF; DNA: TGTGCCAGCAAATCTGGAAACACCATATATTTT
size: few; J: TRBJ1-6; V: TRBV7-9; D: -; CDR3: CASSPSDGSSYNSPLHF; DNA: TGTGCCAGCAGCCCCTCCGACGGAAGCTCCTATAATTCACCCCTCCACTTT
size: -; J: TRBJ1-5; V: TRBV6-1; D: -; CDR3: CASSEAELGGQPQHF; DNA: TGTGCCAGCAGTGAAGCCGAACTCGGCGGTCAGCCCCAGCATTTT
size: -; J: TRBJ1-5; V: TRBV28; D: -; CDR3: CASSLAVWGANQPQHF; DNA: TGTGCCAGCAGTTTAGCGGTTTGGGGGGCGAATCAGCCCCAGCATTTT
size: -; J: TRBJ2-1; V: TRBV6-4; D: TRBD1; CDR3: CASSTGGANNEQFF; DNA: TGTGCCAGCAGCACAGGGGGCGCGAACAATGAGCAGTTCTTC
size: once; J: TRBJ1-2; V: TRBV5-6; D: -; CDR3: CASSTISASYGYTF; DNA: TGTGCCAGCAGCACCATTTCAGCTAGTTATGGCTACACCTTC
size: -; J: TRBJ1-3; V: TRBV19; D: -; CDR3: CASSIGSGNTIYF; DNA: TGTGCCAGTAGTATCGGGTCTGGAAACACCATATATTTT
size: once; J: TRBJ2-5; V: TRBV7-6; D: TRBD2; CDR3: CASSLGGLAGQETQYF; DNA: TGTGCCAGCAGCTTAGGAGGGCTAGCGGGCCAAGAGACCCAGTACTTC
size: -; J: TRBJ2-5; V: TRBV28; D: -; CDR3: CASSLSQAGETQYF; DNA: TGTGCCAGCAGTTTGTCTCAGGCCGGGGAGACCCAGTACTTC
size: -; J: TRBJ2-4; V: TRBV13; D: TRBD1; CDR3: CASSGGQGRENIQYF; DNA: TGTGCCAGCAGCGGCGGACAGGGGCGGGAAAACATTCAGTACTTC
size: -; J: TRBJ2-7; V: TRBV29-1; D: TRBD1; CDR3: CSALGTGRSYEQYF; DNA: TGCAGCGCTTTAGGGACAGGACGTTCCTACGAGCAGTACTTC
size: few; J: TRBJ2-6; V: TRBV15; D: -; CDR3: CATSPDQATGANVLTF; DNA: TGTGCCACCAGCCCTGACCAGGCTACTGGGGCCAACGTCCTGACTTTC
size: once; J: TRBJ2-7; V: TRBV11-2; D: TRBD1; CDR3: CASRQNPSGTVSYEQYF; DNA: TGTGCCAGCAGGCAAAATCCCTCCGGGACAGTCAGCTACGAGCAGTACTTC
size: -; J: TRBJ1-2; V: TRBV6-6; D: -; CDR3: CASSANTGSGGYTF; DNA: TGTGCCAGCAGCGCCAATACAGGGAGCGGTGGCTACACCTTC
size: -; J: TRBJ1-1; V: TRBV2; D: -; CDR3: CASSLMQGPEAFF; DNA: TGTGCCAGCAGTTTAATGCAGGGGCCCGAAGCTTTCTTT
size: -; J: TRBJ2-7; V: TRBV6-1; D: -; CDR3: CASSLARAYEQYF; DNA: TGTGCCAGCAGTCTCGCCAGGGCCTACGAGCAGTACTTC
size: -; J: TRBJ2-5; V: TRBV28; D: -; CDR3: CASSPPPGEQETQYF; DNA: TGTGCCAGCAGCCCCCCCCCGGGAGAACAAGAGACCCAGTACTTC
size: -; J: TRBJ2-5; V: TRBV30; D: -; CDR3: CAWSVMGSETQYF; DNA: TGTGCCTGGAGTGTGATGGGGTCAGAGACCCAGTACTTC
size: -; J: TRBJ1-5; V: TRBV4-3; D: -; CDR3: CASSQDRGQPQHF; DNA: TGCGCCAGCAGCCAAGATCGGGGACAGCCCCAGCATTTT
size: -; J: TRBJ1-1; V: TRBV27; D: TRBD1; CDR3: CASSLTGNMNTEAFF; DNA: TGTGCCAGCAGTTTGACAGGGAACATGAACACTGAAGCTTTCTTT
size: -; J: TRBJ2-3; V: TRBV9; D: -; CDR3: CASSVGFGTDTQYF; DNA: TGTGCCAGCAGCGTAGGGTTCGGCACAGATACGCAGTATTTT
size: -; J: TRBJ1-2; V: TRBV5-1; D: -; CDR3: CASSLGGRYGYTF; DNA: TGCGCCAGCAGCTTAGGCGGCCGCTATGGCTACACCTTC
size: few; J: TRBJ2-3; V: TRBV28; D: -; CDR3: CASTKGGTDTQYF; DNA: TGTGCCAGCACTAAAGGGGGCACAGATACGCAGTATTTT
size: medium-sized; J: TRBJ2-7; V: TRBV27; D: -; CDR3: CASSYLGNPGEQYF; DNA: TGTGCCAGCAGTTACCTCGGGAATCCCGGCGAGCAGTACTTC
size: -; J: TRBJ2-5; V: TRBV11-3; D: -; CDR3: CASRVQETQYF; DNA: TGTGCCAGCAGGGTACAAGAGACCCAGTACTTC
size: -; J: TRBJ2-3; V: TRBV27; D: -; CDR3: CASSLLLPTDTQYF; DNA: TGTGCCAGCAGTTTACTTCTCCCCACAGATACGCAGTATTTT
size: -; J: TRBJ2-5; V: TRBV10-1; D: -; CDR3: CASSEFGGGETQYF; DNA: TGCGCCAGCAGTGAATTCGGAGGAGGAGAGACCCAGTACTTC
size: -; J: TRBJ1-2; V: TRBV6-1; D: -; CDR3: CASSDLDGYTF; DNA: TGTGCCAGCAGTGATCTGGACGGCTACACCTTC
size: -; J: TRBJ2-3; V: TRBV27; D: TRBD1; CDR3: CASSPRGTATLDTQYF; DNA: TGTGCCAGCAGCCCTAGGGGGACAGCTACGCTAGATACGCAGTATTTT
size: -; J: TRBJ2-5; V: TRBV7-2; D: TRBD1; CDR3: CASSSLDRYQETQYF; DNA: TGTGCCAGCAGCTCGCTGGACAGGTACCAAGAGACCCAGTACTTC
size: once; J: TRBJ2-7; V: TRBV27; D: -; CDR3: CASSIWGEQYF; DNA: TGTGCCAGCAGTATCTGGGGCGAGCAGTACTTC
size: few; J: TRBJ1-1; V: TRBV7-9; D: -; CDR3: CASSLLPVNTEAFF; DNA: TGTGCCAGCAGCTTACTGCCCGTAAACACTGAAGCTTTCTTT
size: -; J: TRBJ2-7; V: TRBV13; D: -; CDR3: CASSLGPRSSYEQYF; DNA: TGTGCCAGCAGCTTAGGGCCTAGGAGCTCCTACGAGCAGTACTTC
size: few; J: TRBJ2-7; V: TRBV7-9; D: TRBD2; CDR3: CASTSSAGGFYEQYF; DNA: TGTGCCAGCACCTCCTCGGCGGGAGGCTTTTACGAGCAGTACTTC
size: -; J: TRBJ2-3; V: TRBV9; D: -; CDR3: CASSVEAGPGDTQYF; DNA: TGTGCCAGCAGCGTAGAGGCGGGGCCTGGAGATACGCAGTATTTT
size: few; J: TRBJ1-2; V: TRBV5-1; D: TRBD1; CDR3: CASSSRDRGHYGYTF; DNA: TGCGCCAGCAGCTCCCGGGACAGGGGCCACTATGGCTACACCTTC
size: -; J: TRBJ2-2; V: TRBV2; D: TRBD2; CDR3: CASSDPTSYGTGELFF; DNA: TGTGCCAGCAGTGACCCGACTAGCTATGGCACCGGGGAGCTGTTTTTT
size: -; J: TRBJ2-1; V: TRBV18; D: TRBD2; CDR3: CASSPQGSGLANYNEQFF; DNA: TGTGCCAGCTCACCACAAGGGTCGGGACTAGCCAACTACAATGAGCAGTTCTTC
size: -; J: TRBJ1-1; V: TRBV4-1; D: -; CDR3: CASAQGPHAEAFF; DNA: TGCGCCAGTGCGCAGGGGCCCCACGCTGAAGCTTTCTTT